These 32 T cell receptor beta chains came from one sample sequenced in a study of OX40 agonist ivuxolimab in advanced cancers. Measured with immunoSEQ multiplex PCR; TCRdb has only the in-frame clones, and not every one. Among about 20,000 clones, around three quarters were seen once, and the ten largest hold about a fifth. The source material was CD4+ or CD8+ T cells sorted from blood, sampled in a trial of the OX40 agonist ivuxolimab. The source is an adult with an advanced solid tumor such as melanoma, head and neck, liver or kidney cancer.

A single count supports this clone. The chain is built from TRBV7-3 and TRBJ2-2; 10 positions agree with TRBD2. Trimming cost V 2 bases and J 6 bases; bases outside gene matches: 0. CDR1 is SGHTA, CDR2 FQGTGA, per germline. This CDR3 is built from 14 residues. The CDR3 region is CASSLLAGAGELFF. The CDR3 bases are TGTGCCAGCAGCTTACTAGCGGGGGCCGGGGAGCTGTTTTTT.

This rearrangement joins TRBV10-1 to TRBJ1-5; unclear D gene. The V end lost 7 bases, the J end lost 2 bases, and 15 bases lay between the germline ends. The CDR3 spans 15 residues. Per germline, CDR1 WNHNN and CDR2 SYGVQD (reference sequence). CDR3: CASMVEFEGNQPQHF. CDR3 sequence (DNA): TGCGCCAGCATGGTTGAATTTGAGGGCAATCAGCCCCAGCATTTT.

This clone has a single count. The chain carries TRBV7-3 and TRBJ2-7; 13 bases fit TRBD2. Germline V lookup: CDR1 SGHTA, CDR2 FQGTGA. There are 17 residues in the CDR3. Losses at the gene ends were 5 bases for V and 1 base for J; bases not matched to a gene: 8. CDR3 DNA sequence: TGTGCCAGCAGCCCACCCTTGGGACTAGCGGGGTCCTACGAGCAGTACTTC. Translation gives CASSPPLGLAGSYEQYF.

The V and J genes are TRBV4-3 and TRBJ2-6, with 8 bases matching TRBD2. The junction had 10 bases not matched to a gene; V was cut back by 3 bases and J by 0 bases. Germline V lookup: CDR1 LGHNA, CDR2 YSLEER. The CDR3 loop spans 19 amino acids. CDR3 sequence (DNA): TGCGCCAGCAGCCAGTGGTTAGGCGGGGGGCTCTCTGGGGCCAACGTCCTGACTTTC. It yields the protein CASSQWLGGGLSGANVLTF.

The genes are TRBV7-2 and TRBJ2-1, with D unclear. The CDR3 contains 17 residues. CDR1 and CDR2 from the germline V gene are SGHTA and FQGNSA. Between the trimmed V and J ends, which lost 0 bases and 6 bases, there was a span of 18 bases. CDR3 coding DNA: TGTGCCAGCAGCTTAGCCGGTGGTTGGGGATTGAGCAATGAGCAGTTCTTC. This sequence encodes CASSLAGGWGLSNEQFF.

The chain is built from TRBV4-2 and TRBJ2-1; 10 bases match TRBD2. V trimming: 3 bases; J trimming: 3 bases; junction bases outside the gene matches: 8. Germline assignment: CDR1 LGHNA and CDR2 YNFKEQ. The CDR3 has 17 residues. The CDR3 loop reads CASSHDIAGGNYNEQFF. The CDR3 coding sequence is TGTGCCAGCAGCCACGATATAGCGGGGGGCAACTACAATGAGCAGTTCTTC.

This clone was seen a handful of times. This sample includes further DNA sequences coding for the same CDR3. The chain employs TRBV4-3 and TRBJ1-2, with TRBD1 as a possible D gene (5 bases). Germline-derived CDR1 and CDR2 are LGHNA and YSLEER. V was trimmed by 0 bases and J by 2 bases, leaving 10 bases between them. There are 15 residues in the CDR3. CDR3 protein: CASSQDGGINYGYTF. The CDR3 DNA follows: TGCGCCAGCAGCCAAGACGGGGGAATAAACTATGGCTACACCTTC.

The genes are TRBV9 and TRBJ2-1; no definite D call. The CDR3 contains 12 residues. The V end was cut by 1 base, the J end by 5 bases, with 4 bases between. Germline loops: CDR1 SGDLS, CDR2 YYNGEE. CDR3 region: CASSVTNNEQFF. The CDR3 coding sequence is TGTGCCAGCAGCGTAACCAACAATGAGCAGTTCTTC.

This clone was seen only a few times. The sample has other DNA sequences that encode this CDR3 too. The CDR3 DNA sequence: TGTGCCAGCAGATACACCGGGGAGCTGTTTTTT. Translated: CASRYTGELFF. The chain employs TRBV6-1 and TRBJ2-2, with D unresolved. The CDR3 runs to 11 residues. CDR1 is MNHNS, CDR2 SASEGT, per germline. The V end was cut by 6 bases, the J end by 3 bases, with 2 bases between.

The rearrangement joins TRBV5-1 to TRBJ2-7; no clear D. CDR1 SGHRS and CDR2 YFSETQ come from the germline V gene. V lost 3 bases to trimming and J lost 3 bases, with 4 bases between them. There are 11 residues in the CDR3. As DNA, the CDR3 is TGCGCCAGCAGCTCAGTCTACGAGCAGTACTTC. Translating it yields CASSSVYEQYF.

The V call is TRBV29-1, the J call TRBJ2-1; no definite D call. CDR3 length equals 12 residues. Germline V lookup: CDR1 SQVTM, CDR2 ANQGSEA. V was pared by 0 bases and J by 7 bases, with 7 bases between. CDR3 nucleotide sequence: TGCAGCGTTGAAGATAGAGCAAATGAGCAGTTCTTC. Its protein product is CSVEDRANEQFF.

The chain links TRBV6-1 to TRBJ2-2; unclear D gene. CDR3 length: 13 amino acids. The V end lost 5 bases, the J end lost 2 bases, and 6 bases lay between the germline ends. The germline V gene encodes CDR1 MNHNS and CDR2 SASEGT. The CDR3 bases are TGTGCCAGCAGTCCTCTTAACACCGGGGAGCTGTTTTTT. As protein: CASSPLNTGELFF.

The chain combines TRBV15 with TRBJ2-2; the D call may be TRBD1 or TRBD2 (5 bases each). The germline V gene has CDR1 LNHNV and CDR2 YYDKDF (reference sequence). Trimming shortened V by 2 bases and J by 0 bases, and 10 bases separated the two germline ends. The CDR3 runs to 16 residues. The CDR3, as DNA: TGTGCCACCAGCAGATCACCGGGACCGAACACCGGGGAGCTGTTTTTT. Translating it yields CATSRSPGPNTGELFF.

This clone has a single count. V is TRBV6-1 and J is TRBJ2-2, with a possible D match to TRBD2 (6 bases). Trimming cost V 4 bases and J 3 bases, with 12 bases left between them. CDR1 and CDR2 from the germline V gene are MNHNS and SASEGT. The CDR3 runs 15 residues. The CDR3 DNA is TGTGCCAGCAGTGTCTTCAGGGACTACACCGGGGAGCTGTTTTTT. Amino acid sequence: CASSVFRDYTGELFF.

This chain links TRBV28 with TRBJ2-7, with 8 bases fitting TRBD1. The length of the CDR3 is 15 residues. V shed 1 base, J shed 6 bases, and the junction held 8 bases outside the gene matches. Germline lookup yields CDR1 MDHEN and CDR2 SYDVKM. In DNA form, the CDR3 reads TGTGCCAGCAGTTTATCCAGGACAGGGTCGGCCGAGCAGTACTTC. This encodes CASSLSRTGSAEQYF.

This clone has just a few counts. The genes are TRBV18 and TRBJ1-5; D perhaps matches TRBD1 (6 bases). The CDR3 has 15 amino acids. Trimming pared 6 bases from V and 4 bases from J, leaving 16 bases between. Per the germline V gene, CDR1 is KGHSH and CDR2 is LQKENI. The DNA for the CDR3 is TGTGCCAGCTCTCTCGACAGGCCCCTAAATCAGCCCCAGCATTTT. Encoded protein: CASSLDRPLNQPQHF.

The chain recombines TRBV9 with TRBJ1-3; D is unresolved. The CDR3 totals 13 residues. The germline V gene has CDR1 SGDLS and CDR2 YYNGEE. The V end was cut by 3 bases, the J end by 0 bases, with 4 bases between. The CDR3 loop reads CASSDSSGNTIYF. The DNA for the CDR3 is TGTGCCAGCAGCGATAGCTCTGGAAACACCATATATTTT. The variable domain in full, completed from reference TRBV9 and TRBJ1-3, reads DSGVTQTPKHLITATGQRVTLRCSPRSGDLSVYWYQQSLDQGLQFLIQYYNGEERAKGNILERFSAQQFPDLHSELNLSSLELGDSALYFCASSDSSGNTIYFGEGSWLTVV.

The chain's CDR3 is CAISESTGGYYGYTF. CDR3 sequence (DNA): TGTGCCATCAGTGAGTCGACAGGGGGCTACTATGGCTACACCTTC. The chain joins TRBV10-3 to TRBJ1-2; 10 nucleotides agree with TRBD1. This CDR3 comprises 15 residues. V dropped 0 bases and J dropped 3; count of bases not matched to a gene: 1. Germline CDR1 is ENHRY and CDR2 is SYGVKD.

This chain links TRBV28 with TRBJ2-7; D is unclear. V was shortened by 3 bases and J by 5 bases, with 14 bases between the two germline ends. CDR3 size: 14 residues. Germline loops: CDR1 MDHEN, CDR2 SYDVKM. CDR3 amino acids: CASSFRVAVDEQYF. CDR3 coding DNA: TGTGCCAGCAGTTTTAGGGTGGCTGTAGACGAGCAGTACTTC.

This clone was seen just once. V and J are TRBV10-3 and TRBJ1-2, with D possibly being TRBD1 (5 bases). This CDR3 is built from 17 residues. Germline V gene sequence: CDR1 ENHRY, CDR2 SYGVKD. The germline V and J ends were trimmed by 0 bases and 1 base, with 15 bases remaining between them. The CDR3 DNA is TGTGCCATCAGTGAGTCTCAACAGGCCCGGGATAACTATGGCTACACCTTC. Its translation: CAISESQQARDNYGYTF.

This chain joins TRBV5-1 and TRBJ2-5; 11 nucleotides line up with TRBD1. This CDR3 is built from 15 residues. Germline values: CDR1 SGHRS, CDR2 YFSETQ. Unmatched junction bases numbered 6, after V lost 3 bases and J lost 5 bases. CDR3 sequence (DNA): TGCGCCAGCAGCTACTCCGGGACAGGGGGGGAGACCCAGTACTTC. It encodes CASSYSGTGGETQYF. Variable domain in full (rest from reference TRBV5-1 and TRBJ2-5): KAGVTQTPRYLIKTRGQQVTLSCSPISGHRSVSWYQQTPGQGLQFLFEYFSETQRNKGNFPGRFSGRQFSNSRSEMNVSTLELGDSALYLCASSYSGTGGETQYFGPGTRLLVL.

The CDR3 sequence: CASSQVGQPLHF. For the CDR3, the DNA is TGTGCCAGCAGCCAAGTGGGTCAACCCCTCCACTTT. This chain connects TRBV11-3 to TRBJ1-6; D remains unclear. The V and J ends lost 5 bases and 12 bases respectively, with 11 bases between them. CDR1 SGHNT and CDR2 YENEEA come from the germline V gene. The CDR3 contains 12 residues.

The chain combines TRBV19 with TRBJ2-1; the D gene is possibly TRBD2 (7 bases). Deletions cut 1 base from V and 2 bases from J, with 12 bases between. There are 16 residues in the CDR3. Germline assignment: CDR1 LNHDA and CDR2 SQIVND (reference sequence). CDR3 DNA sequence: TGTGCCAGTAGTATAGTCGGCGGGGGCGCCTACAATGAGCAGTTCTTC. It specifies CASSIVGGGAYNEQFF.

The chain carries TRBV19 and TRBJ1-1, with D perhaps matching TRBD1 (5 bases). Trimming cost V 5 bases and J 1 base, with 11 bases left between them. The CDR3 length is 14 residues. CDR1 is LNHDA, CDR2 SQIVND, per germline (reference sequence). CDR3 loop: CASSVVGGNTEAFF. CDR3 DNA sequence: TGTGCCAGTAGTGTCGTTGGGGGGAACACTGAAGCTTTCTTT. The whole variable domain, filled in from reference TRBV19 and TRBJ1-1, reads DGGITQSPKYLFRKEGQNVTLSCEQNLNHDAMYWYRQDPGQGLRLIYYSQIVNDFQKGDIAEGYSVSREKKESFPLTVTSAQKNPTAFYLCASSVVGGNTEAFFGQGTRLTVV.

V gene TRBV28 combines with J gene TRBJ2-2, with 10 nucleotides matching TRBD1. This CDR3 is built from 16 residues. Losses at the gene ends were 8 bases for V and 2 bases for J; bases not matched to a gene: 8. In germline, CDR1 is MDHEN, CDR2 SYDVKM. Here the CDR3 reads CASGTGQGFNTGELFF. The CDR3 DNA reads TGTGCCAGCGGGACGGGACAGGGGTTTAACACCGGGGAGCTGTTTTTT.

The CDR3 DNA reads TGTGCCAGTAGTATTGGGACAGGGAATGGCTACACCTTC. Residues: CASSIGTGNGYTF. The chain couples TRBV19 to TRBJ1-2, with TRBD1 identical over 9 bases. Germline-derived CDR1 and CDR2 are LNHDA and SQIVND (reference sequence). The CDR3 covers 13 residues. V lost 3 bases, J lost 6 bases, and 2 bases stayed unmatched.

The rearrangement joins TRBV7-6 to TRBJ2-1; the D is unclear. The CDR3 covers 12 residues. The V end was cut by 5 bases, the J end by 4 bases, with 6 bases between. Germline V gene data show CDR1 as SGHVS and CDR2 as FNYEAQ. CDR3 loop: CASSPGYNEQFF. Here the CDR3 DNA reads TGTGCCAGCAGCCCTGGGTACAATGAGCAGTTCTTC.

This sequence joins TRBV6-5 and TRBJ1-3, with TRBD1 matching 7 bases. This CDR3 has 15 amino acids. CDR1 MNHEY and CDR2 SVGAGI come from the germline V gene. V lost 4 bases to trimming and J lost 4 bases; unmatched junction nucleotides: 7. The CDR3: CASSSRQGLGNTIYF. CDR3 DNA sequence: TGTGCCAGCAGTTCTAGACAGGGATTAGGAAACACCATATATTTT.

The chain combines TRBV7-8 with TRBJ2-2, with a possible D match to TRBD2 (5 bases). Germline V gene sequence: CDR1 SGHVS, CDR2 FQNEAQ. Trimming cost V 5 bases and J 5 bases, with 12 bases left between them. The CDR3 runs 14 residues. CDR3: CASSRRTATGELFF. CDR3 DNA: TGTGCCAGCAGCCGGAGGACGGCGACCGGGGAGCTGTTTTTT.

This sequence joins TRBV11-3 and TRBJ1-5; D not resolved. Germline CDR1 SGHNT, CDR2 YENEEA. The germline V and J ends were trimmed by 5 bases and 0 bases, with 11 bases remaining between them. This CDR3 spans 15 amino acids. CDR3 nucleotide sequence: TGTGCCAGCAGCCCCACGCCGAGTAGCAATCAGCCCCAGCATTTT. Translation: CASSPTPSSNQPQHF.

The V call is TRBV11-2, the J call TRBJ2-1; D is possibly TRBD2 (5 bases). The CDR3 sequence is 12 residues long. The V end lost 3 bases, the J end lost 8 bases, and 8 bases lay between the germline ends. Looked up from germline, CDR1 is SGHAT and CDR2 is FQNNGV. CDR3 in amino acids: CASSFGIHEQFF. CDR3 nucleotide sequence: TGTGCCAGCAGCTTCGGGATCCATGAGCAGTTCTTC.

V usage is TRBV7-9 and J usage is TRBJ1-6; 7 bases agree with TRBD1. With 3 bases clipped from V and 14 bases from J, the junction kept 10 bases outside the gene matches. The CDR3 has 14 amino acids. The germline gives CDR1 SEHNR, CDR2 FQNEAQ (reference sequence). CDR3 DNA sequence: TGTGCCAGCAGCTTCACAGGGGTGAGGGGGGCCCTCCACTTT. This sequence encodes CASSFTGVRGALHF.